This entry describes one TCR beta chain. The germline V and J ends were trimmed by 1 base and 6 bases, with 4 bases remaining between them. The CDR3 totals 12 residues. From germline, CDR1 is SGHVS and CDR2 FNYEAQ. TCRdb processed the PCR reads anew with MiXCR; each CDR3 protein has one entry. The sample includes about 19,000 distinct CDR3 sequences, 46% of them seen just once. This sample was included in a study of CD4 and CD8 cells across lung adenocarcinoma regions. Donors had localized lung adenocarcinoma, a non-small cell lung cancer. The rearrangement links TRBV7-6 to TRBJ2-1; D is uncertain. Sequenced: CD4+ T cells from the margin of a lung tumor. The receptor's source is a male donor with lung adenocarcinoma. The CD4 and CD8 labels of this study may be unreliable. CDR3: CASSLGLNEQFF. Here the CDR3 DNA reads TGTGCCAGCAGCTTAGGACTCAATGAGCAGTTCTTC.